Listed below are T cell receptor beta chains from one sample, sequenced in a study of blood T cell repertoires in COVID-19. TCRdb's copy holds only in-frame clones and misses some; the assay was immunoSEQ multiplex PCR. The table has 70,000 or so clones, 87% seen once. Sequences were obtained from peripheral blood. Receptors were obtained from a man aged 45 to 65 with active COVID-19. Each CDR3 is given with its conserved first and last residue. A D gene is named only where the DNA matches it firmly. Clone size is not always given. Where it is, it says once, few, many or a class for expanded clones.

D	V	size	J	DNA	CDR3
-	TRBV19	-	TRBJ1-1	TGTGCCAGTATAAAAGGGAGGAACACTGAAGCTTTCTTT	CASIKGRNTEAFF
-	TRBV4-3	-	TRBJ1-5	TGCGCCAGCAGCCAGCGTCCTCAGGGAAATCAGCCCCAGCATTTT	CASSQRPQGNQPQHF
-	TRBV11-3	once	TRBJ2-1	TGTGCCAGCAGCTTAGGCTCGGGCTACAATGAGCAGTTCTTC	CASSLGSGYNEQFF
TRBD2	TRBV10-3	once	TRBJ2-3	TGTGCCATCGGTGAGGGGAGGGCAGATACGCAGTATTTT	CAIGEGRADTQYF
TRBD1	TRBV5-6	-	TRBJ2-1	TGTGCCAGCAGCTTCGGGACAGACAATGAGCAGTTCTTC	CASSFGTDNEQFF
-	TRBV11-3	-	TRBJ1-3	TGTGCCAGCAGCACCCAGGGATTGTTCGGAAACACCATATATTTT	CASSTQGLFGNTIYF
-	TRBV5-6	medium-sized	TRBJ1-1	TGTGCCAGCAGCCCTTCCGCCGGGACTGAAGCTTTCTTT	CASSPSAGTEAFF
-	TRBV2	-	TRBJ1-2	TGTGCCAGCAGTGTCGCGCAGGCTGCCCTCTATGGCTACACCTTC	CASSVAQAALYGYTF
TRBD1	TRBV11-2	once	TRBJ1-1	TGTGCCAGCAGCCTAACAGGGGGCCGGACTGAAGCTTTCTTT	CASSLTGGRTEAFF
-	TRBV28	-	TRBJ1-5	TGTGCCAGCAGTCCCACGTCGTTCGGGACACATTATCAGCCCCAGCATTTT	CASSPTSFGTHYQPQHF
TRBD2	TRBV11-3	-	TRBJ2-5	TGTGCCAGCAGCTTATTTCCGGGAGGGGAAGAGACCCAGTACTTC	CASSLFPGGEETQYF
TRBD1	TRBV2	-	TRBJ2-7	TGTGCCAGCAGCGACAGGGGGCCGAACGAGCAGTACTTC	CASSDRGPNEQYF
-	TRBV5-6	-	TRBJ1-2	TGTGCCAGCAGCTTTGATGGGGCAGGAAATCACTATGGCTACACCTTC	CASSFDGAGNHYGYTF
-	TRBV4-3	-	TRBJ2-1	TGCGCCAGCAGCCGCGATCCCTCCCAGGCCACCAGAACCTACAATGAGCAGTTCTTC	CASSRDPSQATRTYNEQFF
-	TRBV7-3	-	TRBJ2-6	TGTGCCAGCAGCCTAGGAATTTCTGGGGCCAACGTCCTGACTTTC	CASSLGISGANVLTF
-	TRBV5-1	-	TRBJ2-7	TGCGCCAGCAGCTTGGCCGGTTATGGAGTCGGCTACGAGCAGTACTTC	CASSLAGYGVGYEQYF
-	TRBV4-2	-	TRBJ2-1	TGTGCCAGCAGCCAAGATACAGCGCCTCGGGGCAATGAGCAGTTCTTC	CASSQDTAPRGNEQFF
TRBD2	TRBV11-3	-	TRBJ2-3	TGTGCCAGCAGCTTAGACGGACTAGCGGGAGCGGCGGAGGATACGCAGTATTTT	CASSLDGLAGAAEDTQYF
-	TRBV7-3	-	TRBJ2-2	TGTGCCAGCAGCTATACTAGCTCCGGGGAGCTGTTTTTT	CASSYTSSGELFF
-	TRBV19	-	TRBJ1-1	TGTGCCAGTTCGACCTGGCAGGCCCTGGCTTTCTTT	CASSTWQALAFF
-	TRBV5-5	-	TRBJ1-5	TGTGCCAGCAGCCCCCGACATGGAAATCAGCCCCAGCATTTT	CASSPRHGNQPQHF
TRBD2	TRBV2	-	TRBJ2-1	TGTGCCAGCAGTGCTAGCGGGAGGGCCCTCAATGAGCAGTTCTTC	CASSASGRALNEQFF
TRBD2	TRBV29-1	-	TRBJ2-1	TGCAGCGTTGACGGGGTCGTTCTAGCGGGTTCCTACAATGAGCAGTTCTTC	CSVDGVVLAGSYNEQFF
-	TRBV11-3	-	TRBJ1-2	TGTGCCAGCAGCTTAGAGGGGCGGCAGGGGAACTATGGCTACACCTTC	CASSLEGRQGNYGYTF
-	TRBV6-5	once	TRBJ1-1	TGTGCCAGCAGTTCCGTGGGCAGGAACACTGAAGCTTTCTTT	CASSSVGRNTEAFF
-	TRBV3-1/TRBV3-2	-	TRBJ1-2	TGTGCCAGCAGAGGGGTCAGGGCGGACTATGGCTACACCTTC	CASRGVRADYGYTF
TRBD2	TRBV7-2	-	TRBJ2-7	TGTGCCAGCAGCCCCAGAGCGGGGCCCTACGAGCAGTACTTC	CASSPRAGPYEQYF
-	TRBV19	-	TRBJ2-7	TGTGCCAGTAGTCTCCGGAGTGGCGGGGACGAGCAGTACTTC	CASSLRSGGDEQYF
TRBD2	TRBV11-2	-	TRBJ2-1	TGTGCCAGCAGCTCCCCTAGCGGGAGCTCCTACAATGAGCAGTTCTTC	CASSSPSGSSYNEQFF
TRBD1	TRBV29-1	-	TRBJ2-1	TGCAGCGTTGAAGGTCAGGGGGCGAATGAGCAGTTCTTC	CSVEGQGANEQFF
-	TRBV6-5	-	TRBJ1-4	TGTGCCAGCAGTTACGCAGGGAAGAGAAATGAAAAACTGTTTTTT	CASSYAGKRNEKLFF
-	TRBV24-1	-	TRBJ1-2	TGTGCCACCAGTGATCCAGGGGCCCCGCTGGGTGGCTACACCTTC	CATSDPGAPLGGYTF
TRBD1	TRBV18	-	TRBJ1-1	TGTGCCACACTACCGGGACAGGGGGCTAGAATGAACACTGAAGCTTTCTTT	CATLPGQGARMNTEAFF
-	TRBV7-3	-	TRBJ1-1	TGTGCCAGCAGCCGGAGTCGGAACACTGAAGCTTTCTTT	CASSRSRNTEAFF
-	TRBV19	-	TRBJ1-4	TGTGCCAGCATGATGCGGGGACGGGGGGAAAAACTGTTTTTT	CASMMRGRGEKLFF
-	TRBV4-3	-	TRBJ1-2	TGCGCCAGCAGCCAAGACACAGCCAACTATGGCTACACCTTC	CASSQDTANYGYTF
TRBD1	TRBV5-6	once	TRBJ1-4	TGTGCCAGCACAAGGGTCGACAGGGGGACCGAAAAACTGTTTTTT	CASTRVDRGTEKLFF
-	TRBV27	-	TRBJ2-1	TGTGCCAGCAGCACCTACAATGAGCAGTTCTTC	CASSTYNEQFF
-	TRBV29-1	-	TRBJ2-1	TGCAGCGGAGGGCACAATGAGCAGTTCTTC	CSGGHNEQFF
-	TRBV28	few	TRBJ1-5	TGTGCCATTGGGACACTTAATCAGCCCCAGCATTTT	CAIGTLNQPQHF
TRBD2	TRBV19	-	TRBJ2-1	TGTGCCAGTAGTATTTGGGGGGAGGGGTACAATGAGCAGTTCTTC	CASSIWGEGYNEQFF
TRBD1	TRBV28	few	TRBJ2-1	TGTGCCAGCAGCAAGGGACAGAGCTCCTACAATGAGCAGTTCTTC	CASSKGQSSYNEQFF
-	TRBV5-4	-	TRBJ2-3	TGTGCCAGCAGCTTGGTCCCTTCCGATACGCAGTATTTT	CASSLVPSDTQYF